This is a list of T cell receptor beta chains from one sample in a study of shared clonotypes between healthy human individuals. Sequencing was performed with immunoSEQ multiplex PCR; in TCRdb, only in-frame clones are kept and a portion is missing. The sample has 600,000 to 750,000 clones, roughly 72% seen once. Source material: memory CD4+ T cells sorted from blood. These receptors came from a woman younger than 45 in good health. CDR3s include the opening cysteine and the closing phenylalanine or tryptophan. Each record gives: D gene, clone size, J gene, V gene, CDR3 DNA, CDR3 protein. The D gene is left open where the match is weak. Part of the rows lack a size; the others show once, few, many or a class for expanded clones.

- | - | TRBJ1-2 | TRBV11-2 | TGTGCCAGCAGCTTGGGGTTGGGGAACTATGGCTACACCTTC | CASSLGLGNYGYTF
- | - | TRBJ2-5 | TRBV7-8 | TGTGCCAGCAGCCTCGAGATGGAGACCCAGTACTTC | CASSLEMETQYF
TRBD2 | - | TRBJ2-1 | TRBV7-9 | TGTGCCAGCAGCCCCAGTAGCGGGAGATATAATGAGCAGTTCTTC | CASSPSSGRYNEQFF
- | - | TRBJ1-1 | TRBV27 | TGTGCCAGCAGTTTATCCTTCGGGGGGGCAGATCGTATCACTGAAGCTTTCTTT | CASSLSFGGADRITEAFF
- | - | TRBJ2-3 | TRBV10-1 | TGCGCCAGCAGTGAGACAGGACCTCTCAGCGGGGATACGCAGTATTTT | CASSETGPLSGDTQYF
- | - | TRBJ1-5 | TRBV5-8 | TGTGCCAGCAGCGGGGGCCCTGATAGCAATCAGCCCCAGCATTTT | CASSGGPDSNQPQHF
- | - | TRBJ1-4 | TRBV25-1 | TGTGCCAGCAGCAACCCCCCGGGACAAACTAATGAAAAACTGTTTTTT | CASSNPPGQTNEKLFF
- | once | TRBJ2-7 | TRBV6-5 | TGTGCCAGCAGGAGGGCGGAGGCCTACGAGCAGTACTTC | CASRRAEAYEQYF
TRBD2 | few | TRBJ2-2 | TRBV7-3 | TGTGCCAGCCGAGAAACGGGAGGGAACACCGGGGAGCTGTTTTTT | CASRETGGNTGELFF
- | - | TRBJ2-7 | TRBV7-3 | TGTGCCAGCAGCTTAGGGGCTGGGTACGAGCAGTACTTC | CASSLGAGYEQYF
- | - | TRBJ1-1 | TRBV25-1 | TGTGCCAGCAGTGGTTCCAATCTTATGGCTTTCTTT | CASSGSNLMAFF
TRBD1 | once | TRBJ1-5 | TRBV2 | TGTGCCAGCAGCGCCGGGACAGGTGATCAGCCCCAGCATTTT | CASSAGTGDQPQHF
TRBD1 | - | TRBJ2-1 | TRBV5-1 | TGCGCCAGCAGCTTGGCCCCCGGGACAGGGTTGCGTGAGCAGTTCTTC | CASSLAPGTGLREQFF
- | once | TRBJ1-3 | TRBV6-6 | TGTGCCAGCACCCCAAGCGAGTTTTGGGGAAACACCATATATTTT | CASTPSEFWGNTIYF
- | - | TRBJ1-5 | TRBV6-1 | TGTGCCAGCAGTGAAGTCGTGGGGAATCAGCCCCAGCATTTT | CASSEVVGNQPQHF
TRBD1 | - | TRBJ1-5 | TRBV4-1 | TGCGCCAGCAGCCAGACAGGGGATACGAGCAATCAGCCCCAGCATTTT | CASSQTGDTSNQPQHF
- | - | TRBJ1-6 | TRBV7-2 | TGTGCCAGCAGCTTGATTGAAGGGGGTAATTCACCCCTCCACTTT | CASSLIEGGNSPLHF
TRBD1 | - | TRBJ2-3 | TRBV5-1 | TGCGCCAGCAGCACCCAGACAGGGCTCCCTACAGATACGCAGTATTTT | CASSTQTGLPTDTQYF
- | - | TRBJ1-4 | TRBV14 | TGTGCCAGCAGCTTGCTCCGGAATGAAAAACTGTTTTTT | CASSLLRNEKLFF
- | - | TRBJ1-1 | TRBV6-5 | TGTGCCAGCAGTGTCCCCAACCAGGAAGCTTTCTTT | CASSVPNQEAFF
- | many | TRBJ1-2 | TRBV18 | TGTGCCAGCTCACCACCGCAACAGGGCGACTATGGCTACACCTTC | CASSPPQQGDYGYTF
- | - | TRBJ2-7 | TRBV10-3 | TGTGCCATCAGTGAGTCGAGCCAGGGTTCCTACGAGCAGTACTTC | CAISESSQGSYEQYF
TRBD2 | - | TRBJ2-1 | TRBV27 | TGTGCCAGCAGTTTATCGACTAGCGGGAGTGGAAATGAGCAGTTCTTC | CASSLSTSGSGNEQFF
TRBD2 | - | TRBJ2-7 | TRBV30 | TGTGCCTGGAGTGTTGGGGGGGGTTCCTACGAGCAGTACTTC | CAWSVGGGSYEQYF
TRBD2 | - | TRBJ2-1 | TRBV28 | TGTGCCAGCAGTTTAGCGGGAGGGCACCCCTGGCAGTTCTTC | CASSLAGGHPWQFF
- | - | TRBJ1-5 | TRBV11-2 | TGTGCCAGCAGCCCCGGGGGAGGTGGCAATCAGCCCCAGCATTTT | CASSPGGGGNQPQHF
TRBD1 | - | TRBJ1-1 | TRBV5-5 | TGTGCCAGCATCTCTGGTGCTCGGACAGGGGAAAGGTTACAGGCTGAAGCTTTCTTT | CASISGARTGERLQAEAFF
TRBD2 | - | TRBJ2-1 | TRBV5-1 | TGCGCCAGCAGCTTGGATGGGGGACTAGCGGGAGGTCGCCCGTTCTTC | CASSLDGGLAGGRPFF
TRBD2 | - | TRBJ2-7 | TRBV5-5 | TGTGCCAGCAGCACCGGGACTAGCGGGAGGGCCTCCGAGCAGTACTTC | CASSTGTSGRASEQYF
TRBD2 | - | TRBJ2-3 | TRBV7-2 | TGTGCCAGCAGCTTAACCCTCGTGGCTAGCGGGAGGGCAGATACGCAGTATTTT | CASSLTLVASGRADTQYF
TRBD2 | once | TRBJ2-1 | TRBV14 | TGTGCCAGCAATCCTAGCGGGACTCTCAATGAGCAGTTCTTC | CASNPSGTLNEQFF